This TCR beta chain is from a study of T-cell reconstitution after alpha-beta-depleted transplantation in children. The library targeted TCRbeta and was prepared with unique molecular identifiers. One entry per CDR3 protein, called by TCRdb with MiXCR from the PCR reads. The data contain about 420,000 distinct CDR3 sequences, 15% to 20% of them singletons. Study observations and caveats: Once a year had passed after transplant, T-cell counts and diversity came mostly from newly produced T cells. The study reportedly traced alpha-beta T cells about two months after transplant to several hundred expanded graft clones. From surviving recipient T cells and thymic progenitors came the high day-60 TCRbeta diversity observed in some patients.

This clonotype was recorded at least ten times. Its antigen is unknown. Germline assignment: CDR1 SGHDT and CDR2 YYEEEE. The CDR3 extends over 14 amino acids. With 0 bases clipped from V and 6 bases from J, the junction kept 3 bases outside the gene matches. Material: PBMCs, mostly from graft donor cells, obtained 360 days after TCRalphabeta/CD19-depleted stem cell transplant. This TCR was recovered from a boy younger than two who had a stem cell transplant for Wiskott-Aldrich syndrome, so the T cells may come from the graft donor. V usage is TRBV5-6 and J usage is TRBJ2-3; 8 nucleotides match TRBD1. CDR3 sequence reads: CASSLGQGPDTQYF. CDR3 DNA sequence: TGTGCCAGCAGCTTGGGACAGGGGCCGGATACGCAGTATTTT.